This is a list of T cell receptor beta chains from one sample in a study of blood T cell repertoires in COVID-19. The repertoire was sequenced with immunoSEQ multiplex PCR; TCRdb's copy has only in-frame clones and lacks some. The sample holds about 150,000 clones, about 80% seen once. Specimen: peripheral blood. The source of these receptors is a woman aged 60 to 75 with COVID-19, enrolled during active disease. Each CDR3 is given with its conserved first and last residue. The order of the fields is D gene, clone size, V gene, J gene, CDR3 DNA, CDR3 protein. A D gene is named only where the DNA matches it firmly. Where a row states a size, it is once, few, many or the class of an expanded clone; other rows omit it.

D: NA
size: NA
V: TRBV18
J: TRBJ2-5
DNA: TGTGCCAGCTCACTTGTAGACCAAGAGACCCAGTACTTC
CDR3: CASSLVDQETQYF

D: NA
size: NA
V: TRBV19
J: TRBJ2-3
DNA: TGTGCCAGTAGTAGGACAAAAAGTAGCACAGATACGCAGTATTTT
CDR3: CASSRTKSSTDTQYF

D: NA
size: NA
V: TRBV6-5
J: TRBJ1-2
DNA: TGTGCCAGCAGTACCGATAGGGGCCGGCTTGGCTACACCTTC
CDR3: CASSTDRGRLGYTF

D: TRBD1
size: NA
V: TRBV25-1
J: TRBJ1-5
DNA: TGTGCCAGCAGTCCAGGGGGCATTCAGCCCCAGCATTTT
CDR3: CASSPGGIQPQHF

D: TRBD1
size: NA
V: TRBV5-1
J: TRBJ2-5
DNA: TGCGCCAGCACCCTGACAGGGAGCGAGACCCAGTACTTC
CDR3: CASTLTGSETQYF

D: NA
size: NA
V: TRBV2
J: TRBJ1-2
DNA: TGTGCCAGCAGTTACAGGAGGGATGATGGCTACACCTTC
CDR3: CASSYRRDDGYTF

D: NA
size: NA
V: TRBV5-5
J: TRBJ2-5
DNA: TGTGCCAGCACCCTTCGGGTAGACGTCCGGGAGACCCAGTACTTC
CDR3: CASTLRVDVRETQYF

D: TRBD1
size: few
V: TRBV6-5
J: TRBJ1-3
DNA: TGTGCCAGCAGTAGACAGGGGGCGCTCGGAAACACCATATATTTT
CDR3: CASSRQGALGNTIYF

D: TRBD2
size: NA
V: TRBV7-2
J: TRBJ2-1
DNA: TGTGCCAGCAGCTCAACCGGGACTAGCGCTTACAATGAGCAGTTCTTC
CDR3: CASSSTGTSAYNEQFF

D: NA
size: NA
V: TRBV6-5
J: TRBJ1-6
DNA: TGTGCCGGAAGGACAGACTCCTATAATTCACCCCTCCACTTT
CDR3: CAGRTDSYNSPLHF

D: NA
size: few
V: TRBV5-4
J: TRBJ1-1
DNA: TGTGCCAGCTCCCCCGGCGGCGGGAACACTGAAGCTTTCTTT
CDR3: CASSPGGGNTEAFF

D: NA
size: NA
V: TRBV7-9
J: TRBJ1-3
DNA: TGTGCCAGCAGCCGCCGCGGGGGGGCGTTCTCTGGAAACACCATATATTTT
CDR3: CASSRRGGAFSGNTIYF

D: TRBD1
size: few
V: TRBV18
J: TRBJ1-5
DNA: TGTGCCAGCTCACCAAGAGGGACAGGGGGCTTTCAGCCCCAGCATTTT
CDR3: CASSPRGTGGFQPQHF

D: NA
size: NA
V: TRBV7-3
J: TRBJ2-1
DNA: TGTGCCAGCAGCCCTGTAGCGAGCTCCTACAATGAGCAGTTCTTC
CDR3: CASSPVASSYNEQFF

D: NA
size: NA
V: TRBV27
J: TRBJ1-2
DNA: TGTGCCAGCAGCCTCGACAGAACCTATGGCTACACCTTC
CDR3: CASSLDRTYGYTF

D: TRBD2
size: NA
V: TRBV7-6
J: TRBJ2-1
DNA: TGTGCCAGCAGCTTAGCGAAACTAGCGGGAGGGCTTGAGACCTACAATGAGCAGTTCTTC
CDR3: CASSLAKLAGGLETYNEQFF

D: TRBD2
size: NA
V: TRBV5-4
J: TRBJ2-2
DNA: TGTGCCAGCAGCCCGGGTGCGGGGGGGACCGGGGAGCTGTTTTTT
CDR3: CASSPGAGGTGELFF

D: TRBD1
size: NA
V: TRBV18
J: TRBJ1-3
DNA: TGTGCCAGCTCACTAACAGGGGGAAACTCTGGAAACACCATATATTTT
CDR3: CASSLTGGNSGNTIYF

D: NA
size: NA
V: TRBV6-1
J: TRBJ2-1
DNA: TGTGCCAGCAGTGAAGCCGCCTTCGGGACACGAGAGCAGTTCTTC
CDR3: CASSEAAFGTREQFF